These T cell receptor beta chains were read from a single sample in a study of shared clonotypes between healthy human individuals. Produced via immunoSEQ multiplex PCR; TCRdb's table is partial and in-frame only. The sample yields some 2,400,000 clones, around 95% seen once. The sequenced sample was naive CD4+ T cells sorted from blood. The receptors were gathered from a man in his late teens or twenties in good health. Each CDR3 is given with its conserved first and last residue. The D gene is left open where the match is weak. Not all rows give a size; the values are once, few, many and, for expanded clones, a class.

len	abundance	v_gene	d_gene	j_gene	CDR3aa	CDR3nt
14	once	TRBV25-1	-	TRBJ1-4	CASAGDGGNEKLFF	TGTGCCAGCGCGGGGGACGGAGGTAATGAAAAACTGTTTTTT
14	-	TRBV29-1	-	TRBJ2-5	CSVASWTTQETQYF	TGCAGCGTTGCCAGCTGGACTACACAAGAGACCCAGTACTTC
17	-	TRBV4-1	-	TRBJ1-2	CASSLTGHTGGSYGYTF	TGCGCCAGCAGCCTAACAGGGCATACGGGGGGTAGCTATGGCTACACCTTC
14	-	TRBV30	-	TRBJ2-5	CAWSPSGVRETQYF	TGTGCCTGGAGCCCATCCGGGGTGCGGGAGACCCAGTACTTC
16	-	TRBV7-2	-	TRBJ2-1	CASSLASTGSNNEQFF	TGTGCCAGCAGCTTAGCAAGTACAGGGAGCAACAATGAGCAGTTCTTC
17	-	TRBV5-6	TRBD2	TRBJ2-3	CASRHKLAGGPKDTQYF	TGTGCCAGCAGACACAAACTAGCGGGAGGGCCAAAGGATACGCAGTATTTT
13	-	TRBV30	-	TRBJ1-6	CAWSLGDNSPLHF	TGTGCCTGGAGTTTGGGGGACAATTCACCCCTCCACTTT
14	-	TRBV28	TRBD1	TRBJ1-2	CASSSGQARNGYTF	TGTGCCAGCAGTTCCGGACAGGCAAGGAATGGCTACACCTTC
13	-	TRBV18	-	TRBJ1-1	CASSGEANTEAFF	TGTGCCAGCTCGGGTGAGGCCAACACTGAAGCTTTCTTT
15	few	TRBV6-1	-	TRBJ1-5	CASSEHRAGNQPQHF	TGTGCCAGCAGTGAACACAGGGCTGGCAATCAGCCCCAGCATTTT
14	-	TRBV6-1	TRBD1	TRBJ2-2	CASSRQGDTGELFF	TGTGCCAGCAGCCGACAGGGTGACACCGGGGAGCTGTTTTTT
13	once	TRBV19	-	TRBJ2-4	CASSLGNGNIQYF	TGTGCCAGTAGTCTGGGGAACGGGAACATTCAGTACTTC
13	-	TRBV7-9	-	TRBJ2-2	CASSARNTGELFF	TGTGCCAGCAGCGCTAGGAACACCGGGGAGCTGTTTTTT
15	-	TRBV25-1	TRBD2	TRBJ2-7	CASSPTTSGIGEQYF	TGTGCCAGCAGTCCTACGACTAGCGGGATCGGAGAGCAGTACTTC
15	-	TRBV5-4	-	TRBJ1-3	CASSLQGSSGNTIYF	TGTGCCAGCAGCTTACAGGGAAGCTCTGGAAACACCATATATTTT
16	-	TRBV5-4	TRBD1	TRBJ2-1	CASSRGGQGGINEQFF	TGTGCCAGCAGCCGAGGCGGACAGGGGGGCATCAATGAGCAGTTCTTC
13	-	TRBV5-4	-	TRBJ2-2	CASSVGGHGELFF	TGTGCCAGCAGCGTCGGGGGGCACGGGGAGCTGTTTTTT
15	-	TRBV5-1	-	TRBJ1-2	CASSLGWELNYGYTF	TGCGCCAGCAGCTTGGGTTGGGAGCTAAACTATGGCTACACCTTC
12	-	TRBV28	-	TRBJ2-2	CATAESSGELFF	TGTGCCACAGCTGAGTCTTCCGGGGAGCTGTTTTTT
13	-	TRBV28	TRBD1	TRBJ2-7	CASTLGQAYEQYF	TGTGCCAGCACCTTGGGACAGGCCTACGAGCAGTACTTC
13	-	TRBV6-5	-	TRBJ1-1	CASSSRMNTEAFF	TGTGCCAGCAGTTCCCGGATGAACACTGAAGCTTTCTTT
16	-	TRBV27	TRBD2	TRBJ2-1	CASRPLAEQPYNEQFF	TGTGCCAGCAGGCCACTAGCGGAGCAACCCTACAATGAGCAGTTCTTC
14	-	TRBV5-6	TRBD1	TRBJ1-2	CASSSRGESYGYTF	TGTGCCAGCAGCAGCAGGGGGGAAAGCTATGGCTACACCTTC
14	-	TRBV2	-	TRBJ1-1	CASRAREADTEAFF	TGTGCCAGCAGGGCCCGAGAGGCGGACACTGAAGCTTTCTTT
17	-	TRBV19	TRBD1	TRBJ1-5	CASREPGTGGLNQPQHF	TGTGCCAGTAGGGAACCCGGGACAGGGGGCCTCAATCAGCCCCAGCATTTT
15	-	TRBV6-5	TRBD1	TRBJ2-7	CASSPSDRGPYEQYF	TGTGCCAGCAGTCCTTCAGACAGGGGACCATACGAGCAGTACTTC
16	-	TRBV2	-	TRBJ2-3	CASSDADRGSTDTQYF	TGTGCCAGCAGTGATGCGGATCGGGGAAGCACAGATACGCAGTATTTT
17	few	TRBV10-1	-	TRBJ1-3	CASSESEGLFSGNTIYF	TGCGCCAGCAGTGAGTCAGAGGGACTTTTCTCTGGAAACACCATATATTTT
12	-	TRBV5-1	-	TRBJ1-5	CASSLEGGPQHF	TGCGCCAGCAGCCTTGAGGGTGGGCCCCAGCATTTT
17	-	TRBV9	-	TRBJ2-6	CASSVAGGLSGANVLTF	TGTGCCAGCAGCGTAGCAGGGGGGCTCTCTGGGGCCAACGTCCTGACTTTC
14	-	TRBV6-6	-	TRBJ2-3	CASSYSPEWGTQYF	TGTGCCAGCAGTTACTCTCCCGAGTGGGGTACGCAGTATTTT
11	-	TRBV6-5	TRBD2	TRBJ2-1	CATERGYEQFF	TGTGCCACCGAGCGGGGCTATGAGCAGTTCTTC